The 14 T cell receptor beta chains listed next were all sequenced from one sample in a study of T cells in localized non-small cell lung cancer. Assay used: immunoSEQ multiplex PCR; TCRdb lists only in-frame clones, some missing. The table includes some 140,000 clones, 89% detected once. The sample consisted of peripheral blood, taken before any cancer treatment. All receptors derive from a female donor older than 55 with stage I lung adenocarcinoma.

The chain is built from TRBV5-8 and TRBJ2-3; D gene unclear. Trimming shortened V by 5 bases and J by 4 bases, and 11 bases separated the two germline ends. The germline V gene has CDR1 SGHTS and CDR2 YDEGEE. This CDR3 is built from 13 residues. CDR3 sequence: CASRFGPSDTQYF. CDR3 bases: TGTGCCAGCAGGTTTGGACCCTCAGATACGCAGTATTTT.

The chain uses TRBV4-2 and TRBJ2-7, with D possibly TRBD1 on 6 matching bases. CDR1 is LGHNA, CDR2 YNFKEQ, per germline. The CDR3 consists of 14 residues. V lost 3 bases and J 1 base, leaving 10 bases between the germline ends. The CDR3 coding sequence is TGTGCCAGCAGCCACCTAGGACAGTCCTACGAGCAGTACTTC. It codes for CASSHLGQSYEQYF.

This rearrangement joins TRBV2 to TRBJ1-5, with unresolved D. From germline, CDR1 is SNHLY and CDR2 FYNNEI. With 3 bases removed from V and 3 bases from J, the gap between germline ends came to 9 bases. This CDR3 has 14 residues. This CDR3 is CASSDVGFNQPQHF. CDR3 sequence (DNA): TGTGCCAGCAGTGACGTAGGGTTCAATCAGCCCCAGCATTTT.

The CDR3 sequence: CASVGGTAEKGYTF. The CDR3, as DNA: TGTGCCAGTGTAGGTGGAACGGCGGAGAAAGGCTACACCTTC. The rearrangement links TRBV19 to TRBJ1-2; D not resolved. The CDR3 has 14 amino acids. Trimming took 8 bases from V and 8 from J, leaving 21 bases between them. Germline CDR1 and CDR2: LNHDA and SQIVND (reference sequence).

The genes are TRBV7-3 and TRBJ2-5; D is possibly TRBD2 (6 bases). The ends were cut back, 8 bases at V and 5 bases at J, with 15 bases in the middle. Germline CDR1 reads SGHTA; CDR2 reads FQGTGA. The CDR3 covers 13 residues. In DNA form, the CDR3 reads TGTGCCAGCGCGTTGGGGGGAGTGGAGACCCAGTACTTC. It codes for CASALGGVETQYF.

The CDR3, as DNA: TGTGCCAGTAGCCCAACAGGACAGTTTCGGAACACTGAAGCTTTCTTT. It is translated as CASSPTGQFRNTEAFF. The chain has TRBV19 and TRBJ1-1; a weak D match, TRBD1 (6 bases). Per the germline V gene, CDR1 is LNHDA and CDR2 is SQIVND (reference sequence). The CDR3 has 16 amino acids. V lost 6 bases to trimming and J lost 1 base, with 18 bases between them.

V usage is TRBV18 and J usage is TRBJ1-2, with D possibly TRBD1 on 6 matching bases. Germline values: CDR1 KGHSH, CDR2 LQKENI. The CDR3 covers 13 residues. The V gene lost 2 bases and the J gene lost 4 bases, with 8 bases spanning the gap. The CDR3 here is CASSPGTTYGYTF. In nucleotides, the CDR3 is TGTGCCAGCTCACCAGGGACAACCTATGGCTACACCTTC.

The chain recombines TRBV15 with TRBJ2-1; D unclear. Trimming left V 0 bases short and J 11 bases short, with 8 bases between. The CDR3 runs to 12 residues. Germline V gene data show CDR1 as LNHNV and CDR2 as YYDKDF (reference sequence). The CDR3 coding sequence is TGTGCCACCAGCAGAGATAAGGGCCAGCAGTTCTTC. Amino acid sequence: CATSRDKGQQFF.

The DNA of the CDR3 is TGTGCCAGCAGCTCACTCGCTACAATTCTAAATGGCTACACCTTC. Translating gives CASSSLATILNGYTF. The chain recombines TRBV7-9 with TRBJ1-2; D remains unclear. With 4 bases removed from V and 6 bases from J, the gap between germline ends came to 18 bases. Germline CDR1 reads SEHNR; CDR2 reads FQNEAQ (reference sequence). The CDR3 has 15 residues.

V gene TRBV5-4 combines with J gene TRBJ2-2; D is possibly TRBD2 (6 bases). The CDR3 contains 15 residues. V was clipped by 0 bases and J by 4 bases, with 10 bases between them. The germline V gene has CDR1 SGHNT and CDR2 YYREEE (reference sequence). The CDR3 DNA reads as TGTGCCAGCAGCTTGGCTCGGGGGAGCACCGGGGAGCTGTTTTTT. It yields the protein CASSLARGSTGELFF.

V and J are TRBV5-5 and TRBJ1-5; perhaps TRBD1 as D (6 bases). Trimming removed 4 bases at V and 9 bases at J, with 20 bases between. Germline V gene data show CDR1 as SGHKS and CDR2 as YYEKEE (reference sequence). The CDR3 runs to 15 residues. CDR3 amino acids: CASSPGTAKGGPQHF. In DNA form, the CDR3 reads TGTGCCAGCAGCCCCGGGACTGCCAAAGGGGGGCCCCAGCATTTT.

J is TRBJ2-6 and V is TRBV5-4; D unresolved. The V end was cut by 3 bases, the J end by 1 base, with 8 bases between. This CDR3 region has 15 residues. The germline V gene has CDR1 SGHNT and CDR2 YYREEE (reference sequence). CDR3 sequence (DNA): TGTGCCAGCAGCTCGAGGCTATCTGGGGCCAACGTCCTGACTTTC. This encodes CASSSRLSGANVLTF.

CDR3 loop: CSAGAALAGGQNEQFF. CDR3 bases: TGCAGCGCCGGGGCGGCTCTAGCGGGAGGGCAGAATGAGCAGTTCTTC. The chain combines TRBV29-1 with TRBJ2-1; 12 bases line up with TRBD2. Per the germline V gene, CDR1 is SQVTM and CDR2 is ANQGSEA. V was pared by 7 bases and J by 7 bases, with 14 bases of the junction left unmatched. CDR3 length equals 16 residues.

The chain combines TRBV19 with TRBJ1-5; D is unclear. This CDR3 is built from 15 residues. From germline, CDR1 is LNHDA and CDR2 SQIVND (reference sequence). V gave up 3 bases and J gave up 5 bases, with 14 bases separating them. Written as DNA, the CDR3 is TGTGCCAGTAGTATTAAATCGCTGGGCGATCAGCCCCAGCATTTT. Protein product: CASSIKSLGDQPQHF.